This TCR beta chain was recorded in a study of persistence of HIV-infected CD4 T cells. Study information: The sample holds CD4+ T cells responsive to CMV or HIV-1 Gag. Multiple blood draws of up to about 180 mL, except a couple of donors with single leukapheresis.

Sequencing used immunoSEQ version 4 in survey mode. Assay: immunoSEQ multiplex PCR; the TCRdb copy retains only in-frame clones and omits some. The table has more than 35,000 clones, around 80% seen once. Cells were stimulated with CMV-infected fibroblast lysates at 8 to 10 ug/mL. CD40L-negative CD69-negative CD45RO-high memory CD4+ T cells were sorted as populations depleted of antigen-responding cells. Suppressive ART was started during chronic HIV-1 infection in these adults. The sample holds one count of this clone. Its antigen is undetermined. The CDR3 loop spans 15 amino acids. The V end was cut by 4 bases, the J end by 5 bases, with 15 bases between. Germline CDR1 reads SGDLS; CDR2 reads YYNGEE.

This sample comprised CD4+ T cells sorted from PBMCs after approximately 19-hour stimulation, obtained from a patient who received antiretroviral therapy. The chain recombines TRBV9 with TRBJ1-4; D gene unclear. The sequence came from an adult man with HIV who was CMV-seropositive. This chain's CDR3 is CASSPRPRGNEKLFF. CDR3 DNA sequence: TGTGCCAGCAGCCCCCGACCCCGAGGCAATGAAAAACTGTTTTTT.